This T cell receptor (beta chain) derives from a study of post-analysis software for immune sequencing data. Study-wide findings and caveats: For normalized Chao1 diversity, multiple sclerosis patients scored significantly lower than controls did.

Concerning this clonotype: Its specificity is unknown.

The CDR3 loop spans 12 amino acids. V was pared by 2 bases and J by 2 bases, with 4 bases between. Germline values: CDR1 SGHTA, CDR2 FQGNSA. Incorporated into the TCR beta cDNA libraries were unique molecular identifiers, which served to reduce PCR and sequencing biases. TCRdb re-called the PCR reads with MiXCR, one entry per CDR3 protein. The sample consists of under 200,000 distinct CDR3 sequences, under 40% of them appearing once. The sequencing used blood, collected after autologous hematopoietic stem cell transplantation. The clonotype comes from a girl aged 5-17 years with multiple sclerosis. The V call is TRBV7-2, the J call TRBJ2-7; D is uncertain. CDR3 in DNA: TGTGCCAGCAGCTTATCCACCTACGAGCAGTACTTC. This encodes CASSLSTYEQYF. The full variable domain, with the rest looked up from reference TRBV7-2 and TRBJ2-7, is GAGVSQSPSNKVTEKGKDVELRCDPISGHTALYWYRQSLGQGLEFLIYFQGNSAPDKSGLPSDRFSAERTGGSVSTLTIQRTQQEDSAVYLCASSLSTYEQYFGPGTRLTVT.